These 2 T cell receptor beta chains came from one sample sequenced in a study of blood T cell repertoires in COVID-19. Data came from immunoSEQ multiplex PCR; TCRdb stores just in-frame clones and leaves some out. Counted here are 95,000 to 150,000 clones, 70% to 85% occurring once; the ten biggest clones make up approximately 4.9%. Sequenced input: peripheral blood. These receptors came from a woman aged 65 to 85 with acute or convalescent COVID-19.

V usage is TRBV5-8 and J usage is TRBJ2-5; 10 nucleotides agree with TRBD1. After removal of 7 bases from V and 2 bases from J, the junction contained 5 bases not matched to a gene. This CDR3 comprises 14 residues. Germline V gene lookup returns CDR1 SGHTS and CDR2 YDEGEE. The CDR3 region is CASLDRGPQETQYF. CDR3 DNA sequence: TGTGCCAGCCTAGACAGGGGGCCTCAAGAGACCCAGTACTTC.

This clone was detected once. The genes are TRBV9 and TRBJ2-7; D perhaps matches TRBD1 (6 bases). In germline, CDR1 is SGDLS, CDR2 YYNGEE. CDR3 length: 14 residues. V lost 2 bases and J lost 2, with 11 bases in between. CDR3 DNA sequence: TGTGCCAGCAGCGTCGGACAGAGAACCTACGAGCAGTACTTC. As protein: CASSVGQRTYEQYF.